This entry describes one TCR beta chain. Antigen: not known. The time point here: week 47, end of study. Mutant IDH1 20-mer peptide, at 300 ug, made up each vaccine dose, with topical imiquimod. Sequencing was performed with immunoSEQ multiplex PCR; in TCRdb, only in-frame clones are kept and a portion is missing. The sample has some 50,000 clones, around 60% seen once; the top ten hold about 5%. This record comes from a study of a mutant IDH1 vaccine in newly diagnosed glioma. The length of the CDR3 is 13 residues. V was shortened by 3 bases and J by 8 bases, with 13 bases between the two germline ends. The V gene's germline CDR1 is SGHTA and CDR2 FQGNSA.

V usage is TRBV7-2 and J usage is TRBJ1-1; maybe TRBD1 (5 bases). The origin of this receptor is a man aged 40-55 years with glioma. Some clones in this sample may be carry-over from other donors' samples. Sequences were derived from peripheral blood mononuclear cells (PBMCs), sampled from a glioma patient whose treatment included an IDH1 peptide vaccine. The CDR3 reads CASSFQGRDEAFF. In nucleotides, the CDR3 is TGTGCCAGCAGCTTTCAGGGTAGAGACGAAGCTTTCTTT.